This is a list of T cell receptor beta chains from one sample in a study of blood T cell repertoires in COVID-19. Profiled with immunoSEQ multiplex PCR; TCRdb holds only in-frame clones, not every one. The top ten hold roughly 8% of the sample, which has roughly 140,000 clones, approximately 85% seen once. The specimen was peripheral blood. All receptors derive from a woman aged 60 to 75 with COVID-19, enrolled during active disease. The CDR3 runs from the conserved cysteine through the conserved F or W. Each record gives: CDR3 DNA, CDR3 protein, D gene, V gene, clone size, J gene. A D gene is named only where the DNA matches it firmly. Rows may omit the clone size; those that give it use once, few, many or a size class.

DNA: TGTGCCAGCTCACCTTCGTTTGGACAGAGCAATCAGCCCCAGCATTTT; CDR3: CASSPSFGQSNQPQHF; D: .; V: TRBV18; size: .; J: TRBJ1-5
DNA: TGTGCCAGCAGAACAGGGGGCAGGTCACCCCTCCACTTT; CDR3: CASRTGGRSPLHF; D: TRBD1; V: TRBV2; size: few; J: TRBJ1-6
DNA: TGTGCCAGCAGTTGGGGAGTAGGTGGAAACACCATATATTTT; CDR3: CASSWGVGGNTIYF; D: .; V: TRBV6-5; size: few; J: TRBJ1-3
DNA: TGTGCCAGCAGCCAAGTTGGAGGTGGCGTCACCTTC; CDR3: CASSQVGGGVTF; D: .; V: TRBV3-1/TRBV3-2; size: .; J: TRBJ1-2
DNA: TGCGCCAGCAGTGAGTCGACGTGGGGCGGGGCAGGGCGACGAGAAGCTTTCTTT; CDR3: CASSESTWGGAGRREAFF; D: .; V: TRBV10-1; size: .; J: TRBJ1-1
DNA: TGTGCCACCAGCAGAGTAGGGTCTAGCGGGGGGGAATCCCACACCGGGGAGCTGTTTTTT; CDR3: CATSRVGSSGGESHTGELFF; D: TRBD2; V: TRBV15; size: .; J: TRBJ2-2
DNA: TGTGCCAGCAGCGGACCGGGACAAGGGCGAGGGAACACTGAAGCTTTCTTT; CDR3: CASSGPGQGRGNTEAFF; D: .; V: TRBV7-9; size: .; J: TRBJ1-1
DNA: TGTGCCAGTAGTCCCCAACGGACAAGCTACGAGCAGTACTTC; CDR3: CASSPQRTSYEQYF; D: .; V: TRBV19; size: .; J: TRBJ2-7
DNA: TGCAGCGTTGAAATCCTCCTTAACACCCCCGACAGGCTGAAGACTGAAGCTTTCTTT; CDR3: CSVEILLNTPDRLKTEAFF; D: .; V: TRBV29-1; size: once; J: TRBJ1-1
DNA: TGTGCCAGCAGCGCAGGCCTGACACGTTCACCCCTCCACTTT; CDR3: CASSAGLTRSPLHF; D: .; V: TRBV9; size: .; J: TRBJ1-6
DNA: TGTGCCAGCAGCCTGGAAGGGGGGACAGCGGGCACTGAAGCTTTCTTT; CDR3: CASSLEGGTAGTEAFF; D: TRBD1; V: TRBV5-4; size: few; J: TRBJ1-1
DNA: TGCGCCAGCAGCTTGGCGGGACTAGCGGAAGGTGAGCAGTTCTTC; CDR3: CASSLAGLAEGEQFF; D: TRBD2; V: TRBV5-1; size: .; J: TRBJ2-1
DNA: TGTGCCAGCAGTGAAAACGGAGGGCTTACTTACCCTTATGGCTACACCTTC; CDR3: CASSENGGLTYPYGYTF; D: .; V: TRBV2; size: .; J: TRBJ1-2
DNA: TGTGCCAGCACCTCTAGCGGGACGCAGTATTTT; CDR3: CASTSSGTQYF; D: TRBD2; V: TRBV6-6; size: .; J: TRBJ2-3
DNA: TGTGCCAGCAGCCCCCGTCTACGAGGGGGGGGCTCTGGAAACACCATATATTTT; CDR3: CASSPRLRGGGSGNTIYF; D: .; V: TRBV7-2; size: .; J: TRBJ1-3
DNA: TGTGCCAGCAGCCACCATGACCGAGGAACCTATGGCTACACCTTC; CDR3: CASSHHDRGTYGYTF; D: .; V: TRBV3-1/TRBV3-2; size: .; J: TRBJ1-2
DNA: TGTGCCAGCTCACGGGGGGACGGCGGCTACACCTTC; CDR3: CASSRGDGGYTF; D: .; V: TRBV18; size: once; J: TRBJ1-2
DNA: TGTGCCAGCAGTGAAGATTCAGGGCTTAACTATGGCTACACCTTC; CDR3: CASSEDSGLNYGYTF; D: .; V: TRBV6-1; size: .; J: TRBJ1-2
DNA: TGTGCCAGCAGCCCGGGGACAGCCAACTATGGCTACACCTTC; CDR3: CASSPGTANYGYTF; D: TRBD1; V: TRBV5-6; size: once; J: TRBJ1-2
DNA: TGTGCCAGCAGCTCCTTTCTTGTCGGGTACGACTATGGCTACACCTTC; CDR3: CASSSFLVGYDYGYTF; D: .; V: TRBV11-2; size: .; J: TRBJ1-2
DNA: TGCAGCGCTCTGACTAGCGGGGGGGAAGACCCCGGGGAGCTGTTTTTT; CDR3: CSALTSGGEDPGELFF; D: TRBD2; V: TRBV29-1; size: .; J: TRBJ2-2
DNA: TGTGCCACCAGTGATCAGACTAGCGGGGGGCAGCAGTTCTTC; CDR3: CATSDQTSGGQQFF; D: TRBD2; V: TRBV24-1; size: .; J: TRBJ2-1
DNA: TGCGCCAGCAGTGAGCCGGGACATTTCTACGAGCAGTACTTC; CDR3: CASSEPGHFYEQYF; D: .; V: TRBV10-2; size: .; J: TRBJ2-7
DNA: TGTGCCAGCGGCCTTTCGGAGAGCACAGATACGCAGTATTTT; CDR3: CASGLSESTDTQYF; D: .; V: TRBV6-5; size: .; J: TRBJ2-3
DNA: TGTGCCAGCACCGGGACAGGGGAATATGAGCAGTTCTTC; CDR3: CASTGTGEYEQFF; D: TRBD1; V: TRBV9; size: .; J: TRBJ2-1
DNA: TGTGCCAGTACCCCTCGCCCGGCGGCGAACACTGAAGCTTTCTTT; CDR3: CASTPRPAANTEAFF; D: .; V: TRBV19; size: .; J: TRBJ1-1
DNA: TGCGCCAGCAGTCCAAGACAGAGACCCTACGAGCAGTACTTC; CDR3: CASSPRQRPYEQYF; D: .; V: TRBV10-1; size: .; J: TRBJ2-7
DNA: TGTGCCAGCGGGCTCGGGAGGGTAGGGACTGAAGCTTTCTTT; CDR3: CASGLGRVGTEAFF; D: .; V: TRBV5-5; size: .; J: TRBJ1-1
DNA: TGTGCCTGGAGTGTCGGCGGCCTCCAGCATTTT; CDR3: CAWSVGGLQHF; D: .; V: TRBV30; size: few; J: TRBJ1-5